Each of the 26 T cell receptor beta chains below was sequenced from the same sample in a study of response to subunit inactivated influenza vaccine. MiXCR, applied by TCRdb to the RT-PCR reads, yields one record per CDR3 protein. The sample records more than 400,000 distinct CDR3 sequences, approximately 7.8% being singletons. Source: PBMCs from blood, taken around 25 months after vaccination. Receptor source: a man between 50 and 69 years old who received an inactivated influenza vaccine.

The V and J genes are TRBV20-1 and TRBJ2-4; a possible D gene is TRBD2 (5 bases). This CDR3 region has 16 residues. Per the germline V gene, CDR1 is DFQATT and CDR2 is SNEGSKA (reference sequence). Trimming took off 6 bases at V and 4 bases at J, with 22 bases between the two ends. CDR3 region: CSAYSRTAKDKNIQYF. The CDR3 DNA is TGCAGTGCCTATAGCCGGACTGCAAAAGATAAAAACATTCAGTACTTC.

CDR3 amino acids: CATSGRTASNYGYTF. In nucleotides, the CDR3 is TGTGCCACCAGTGGGCGGACAGCTTCTAACTATGGCTACACCTTC. V gene TRBV24-1 combines with J gene TRBJ1-2; TRBD1 is a possible D gene (6 bases). With 5 bases removed from V and 0 bases from J, the gap between germline ends came to 12 bases. Germline V gives CDR1 KGHDR, CDR2 SFDVKD. There are 15 residues in the CDR3.

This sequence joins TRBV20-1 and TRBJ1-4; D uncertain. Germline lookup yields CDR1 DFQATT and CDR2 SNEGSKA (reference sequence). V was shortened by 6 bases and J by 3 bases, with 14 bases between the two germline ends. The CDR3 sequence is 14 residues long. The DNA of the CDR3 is TGCAGTGCGGCGACGCGGGTCCCTAATGAAAAACTGTTTTTT. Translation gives CSAATRVPNEKLFF.

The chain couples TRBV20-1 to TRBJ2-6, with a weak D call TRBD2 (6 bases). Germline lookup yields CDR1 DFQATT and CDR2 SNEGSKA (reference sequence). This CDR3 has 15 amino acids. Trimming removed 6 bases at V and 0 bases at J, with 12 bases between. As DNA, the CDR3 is TGCAGTGCGAACCGGGGGAGCTCTGGGGCCAACGTCCTGACTTTC. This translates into CSANRGSSGANVLTF.

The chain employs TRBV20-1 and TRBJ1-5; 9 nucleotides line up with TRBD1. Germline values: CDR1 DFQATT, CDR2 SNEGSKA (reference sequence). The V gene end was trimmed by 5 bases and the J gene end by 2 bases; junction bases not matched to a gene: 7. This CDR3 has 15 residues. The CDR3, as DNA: TGCAGTGCTTTCCGGGACAGGGTGGGCAATCAGCCCCAGCATTTT. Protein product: CSAFRDRVGNQPQHF.

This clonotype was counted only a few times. The CDR3 DNA follows: TGTGCCAGCAGCTCGGGACAGGGCCTCCAGACCCAGTACTTC. This translates into CASSSGQGLQTQYF. The chain combines TRBV7-2 with TRBJ2-5, with 9 bases matching TRBD1. From germline, CDR1 is SGHTA and CDR2 FQGNSA. CDR3 length: 14 residues. With 4 bases clipped from V and 6 bases from J, the junction kept 6 bases outside the gene matches.

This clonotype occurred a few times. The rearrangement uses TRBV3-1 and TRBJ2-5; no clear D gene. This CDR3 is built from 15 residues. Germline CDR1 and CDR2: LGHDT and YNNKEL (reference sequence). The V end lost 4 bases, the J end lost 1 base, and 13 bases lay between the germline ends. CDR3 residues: CASSPVRATQETQYF. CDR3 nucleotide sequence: TGTGCCAGCAGCCCGGTCCGGGCCACCCAAGAGACCCAGTACTTC.

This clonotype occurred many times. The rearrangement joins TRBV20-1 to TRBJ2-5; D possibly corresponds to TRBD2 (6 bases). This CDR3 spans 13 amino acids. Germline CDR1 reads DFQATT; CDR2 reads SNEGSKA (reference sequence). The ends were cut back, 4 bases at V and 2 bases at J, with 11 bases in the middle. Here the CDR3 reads CSAIGGQQETQYF. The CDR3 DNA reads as TGCAGTGCTATCGGGGGTCAGCAAGAGACCCAGTACTTC.

The CDR3 reads CASSGQVPDTQYF. As DNA, the CDR3 is TGTGCCAGCAGTGGACAGGTGCCAGATACGCAGTATTTT. The chain carries TRBV2 and TRBJ2-3; D perhaps matches TRBD1 (6 bases). CDR3 length: 13 amino acids. The V gene lost 4 bases and the J gene lost 4 bases, with 9 bases spanning the gap. Germline CDR1 reads SNHLY; CDR2 reads FYNNEI.

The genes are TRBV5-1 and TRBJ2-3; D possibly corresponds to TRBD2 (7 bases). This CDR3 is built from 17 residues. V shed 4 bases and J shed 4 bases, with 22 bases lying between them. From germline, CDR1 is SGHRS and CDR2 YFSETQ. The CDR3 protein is CASSTRGAGAPPDTQYF. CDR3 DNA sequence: TGCGCCAGCAGCACCCGGGGGGCGGGAGCCCCCCCAGATACGCAGTATTTT. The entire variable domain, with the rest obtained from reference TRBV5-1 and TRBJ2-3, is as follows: KAGVTQTPRYLIKTRGQQVTLSCSPISGHRSVSWYQQTPGQGLQFLFEYFSETQRNKGNFPGRFSGRQFSNSRSEMNVSTLELGDSALYLCASSTRGAGAPPDTQYFGPGTRLTVL.

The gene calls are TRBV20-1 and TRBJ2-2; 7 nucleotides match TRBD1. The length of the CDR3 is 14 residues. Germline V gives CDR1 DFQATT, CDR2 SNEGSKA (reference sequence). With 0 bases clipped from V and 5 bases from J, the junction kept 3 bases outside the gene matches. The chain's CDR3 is CSARDRQGTGELFF. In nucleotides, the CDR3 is TGCAGTGCTAGAGATCGACAGGGAACCGGGGAGCTGTTTTTT.

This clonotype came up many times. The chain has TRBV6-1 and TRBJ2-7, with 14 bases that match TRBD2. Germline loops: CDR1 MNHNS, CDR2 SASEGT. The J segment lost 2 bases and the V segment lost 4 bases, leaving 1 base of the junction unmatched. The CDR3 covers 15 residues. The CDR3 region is CASSGGLAGAYEQYF. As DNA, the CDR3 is TGTGCCAGCAGTGGGGGACTAGCGGGGGCCTACGAGCAGTACTTC.

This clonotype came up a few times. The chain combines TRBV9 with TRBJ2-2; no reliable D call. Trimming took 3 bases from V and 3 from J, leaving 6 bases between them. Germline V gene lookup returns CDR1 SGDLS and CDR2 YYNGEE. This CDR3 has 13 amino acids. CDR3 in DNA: TGTGCCAGCAGCGCTACAGACACCGGGGAGCTGTTTTTT. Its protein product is CASSATDTGELFF.

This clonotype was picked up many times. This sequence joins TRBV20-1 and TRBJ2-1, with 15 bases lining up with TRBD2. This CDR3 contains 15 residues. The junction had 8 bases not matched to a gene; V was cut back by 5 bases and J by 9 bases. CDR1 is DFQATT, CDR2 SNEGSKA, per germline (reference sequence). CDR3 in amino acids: CSAYSGLAGGTEQFF. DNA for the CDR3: TGCAGTGCTTACTCCGGACTAGCGGGGGGGACTGAGCAGTTCTTC.

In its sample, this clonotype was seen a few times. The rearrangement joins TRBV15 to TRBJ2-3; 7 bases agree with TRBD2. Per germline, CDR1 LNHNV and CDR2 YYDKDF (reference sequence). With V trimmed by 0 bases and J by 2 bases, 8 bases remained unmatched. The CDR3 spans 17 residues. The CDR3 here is CATSRDWASGTTDTQYF. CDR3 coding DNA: TGTGCCACCAGCAGAGATTGGGCTAGCGGTACCACAGATACGCAGTATTTT.

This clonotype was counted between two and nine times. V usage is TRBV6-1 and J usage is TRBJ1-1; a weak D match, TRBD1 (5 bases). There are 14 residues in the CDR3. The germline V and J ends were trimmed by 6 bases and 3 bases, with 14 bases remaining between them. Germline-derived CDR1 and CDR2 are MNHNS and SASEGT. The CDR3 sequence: CASRPGRPDTEAFF. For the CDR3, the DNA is TGTGCCAGCAGACCGGGACGGCCGGACACTGAAGCTTTCTTT.

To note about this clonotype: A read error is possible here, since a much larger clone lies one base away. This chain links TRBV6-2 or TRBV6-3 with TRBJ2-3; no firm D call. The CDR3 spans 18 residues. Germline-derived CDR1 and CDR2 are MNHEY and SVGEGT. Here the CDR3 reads CASSDSRSTVTRADTQYF. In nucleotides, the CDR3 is TGTGCCAGCAGTGACTCGCGGAGTACAGTTACCCGGGCAGATACGCAGTATTTT.

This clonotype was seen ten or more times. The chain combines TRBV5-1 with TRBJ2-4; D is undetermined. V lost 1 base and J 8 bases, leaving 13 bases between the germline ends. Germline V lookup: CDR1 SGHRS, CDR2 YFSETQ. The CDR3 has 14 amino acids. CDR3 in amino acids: CASSLPQARDIQYF. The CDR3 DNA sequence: TGCGCCAGCAGCTTGCCCCAGGCTAGGGACATTCAGTACTTC.

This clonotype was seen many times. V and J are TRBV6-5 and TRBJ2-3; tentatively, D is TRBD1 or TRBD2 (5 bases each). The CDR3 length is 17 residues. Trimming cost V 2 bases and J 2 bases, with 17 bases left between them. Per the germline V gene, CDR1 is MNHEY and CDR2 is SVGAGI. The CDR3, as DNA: TGTGCCAGCAGTTACCCGATACGGGACGGACCCACAGATACGCAGTATTTT. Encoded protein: CASSYPIRDGPTDTQYF.

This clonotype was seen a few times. The CDR3 here is CASSLEQGNTIYF. CDR3 bases: TGTGCCAGCAGCTTAGAACAGGGAAACACCATATATTTT. The V gene is TRBV11-2, the J gene TRBJ1-3; D remains unclear. The germline CDR1 and CDR2 sequences are SGHAT and FQNNGV. The ends were cut back, 0 bases at V and 4 bases at J, with 4 bases in the middle. This CDR3 is 13 amino acids long. Full variable domain (remainder filled in from reference TRBV11-2 and TRBJ1-3): EAGVAQSPRYKIIEKRQSVAFWCNPISGHATLYWYQQILGQGPKLLIQFQNNGVVDDSQLPKDRFSAERLKGVDSTLKIQPAKLEDSAVYLCASSLEQGNTIYFGEGSWLTVV.

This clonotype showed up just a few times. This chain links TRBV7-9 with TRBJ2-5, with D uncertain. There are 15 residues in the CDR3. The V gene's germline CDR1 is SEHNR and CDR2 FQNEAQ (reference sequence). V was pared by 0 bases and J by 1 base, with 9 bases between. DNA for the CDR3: TGTGCCAGCAGCTTAGCGGAAACAGTCCAAGAGACCCAGTACTTC. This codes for CASSLAETVQETQYF.

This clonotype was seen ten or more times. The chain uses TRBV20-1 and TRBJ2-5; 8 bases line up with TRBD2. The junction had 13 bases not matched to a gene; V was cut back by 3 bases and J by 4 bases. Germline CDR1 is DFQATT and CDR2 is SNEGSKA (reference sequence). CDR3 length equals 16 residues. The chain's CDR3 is CSASPSAGVSGETQYF. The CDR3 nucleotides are TGCAGTGCTAGCCCCTCAGCGGGAGTGAGTGGAGAGACCCAGTACTTC.

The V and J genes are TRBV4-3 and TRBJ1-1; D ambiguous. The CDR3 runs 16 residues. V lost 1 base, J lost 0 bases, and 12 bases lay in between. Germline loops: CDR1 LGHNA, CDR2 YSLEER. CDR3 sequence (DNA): TGCGCCAGCAGCCAAGGGCTGTCAAGGATGAACACTGAAGCTTTCTTT. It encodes CASSQGLSRMNTEAFF.

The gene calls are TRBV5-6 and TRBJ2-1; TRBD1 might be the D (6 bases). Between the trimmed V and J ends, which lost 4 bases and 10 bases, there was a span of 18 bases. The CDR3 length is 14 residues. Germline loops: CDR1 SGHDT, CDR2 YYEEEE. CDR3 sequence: CASSPNTGIGEQFF. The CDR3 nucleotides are TGTGCCAGCAGCCCAAATACAGGGATCGGGGAGCAGTTCTTC.

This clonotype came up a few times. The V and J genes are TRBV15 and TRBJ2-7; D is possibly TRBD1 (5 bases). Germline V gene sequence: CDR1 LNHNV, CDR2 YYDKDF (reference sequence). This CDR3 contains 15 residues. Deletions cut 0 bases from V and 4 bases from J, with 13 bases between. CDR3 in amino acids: CATSRESGRVYEQYF. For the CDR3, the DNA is TGTGCCACCAGCAGAGAGTCGGGCAGGGTTTACGAGCAGTACTTC.

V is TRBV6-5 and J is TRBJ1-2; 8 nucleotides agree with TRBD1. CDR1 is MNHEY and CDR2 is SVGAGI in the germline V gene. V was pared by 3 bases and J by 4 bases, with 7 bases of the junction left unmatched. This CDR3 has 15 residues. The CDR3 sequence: CASSYTDRDGYGYTF. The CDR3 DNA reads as TGTGCCAGCAGTTATACGGACAGGGATGGCTATGGCTACACCTTC.